This record covers a single TCR beta chain. Each donor's blood draw was approximately 10 milliliters of peripheral blood. This sample was taken from a study of blood T cells in healthy people across ages. With a J-beta primer mix and a sample-barcoded 5' primer, a second PCR ran about 6 to 11 cycles. TCRdb re-derived calls from the 5' RACE reads in MiXCR, one entry per CDR3 protein. The sample shows under 1,100,000 distinct CDR3 sequences, approximately 25% of them seen only once. From germline, CDR1 is SQVTM and CDR2 ANQGSEA. V was pared by 8 bases and J by 5 bases, with 12 bases between. The CDR3 contains 11 residues. This sample was also put to use in a study of T cells of mothers and their children. That source reports: Maternal samples each gave over 8.5 million TCR beta CDR3 reads, and child samples 2.5 million to 3.5 million each. Biologically related mothers and children overlapped slightly more than unrelated pairs, a non-significant difference. Detection yielded no persistent microchimeric T cell clones.

The origin of this receptor is a girl aged 2 to 10 in good health. The genes are TRBV29-1 and TRBJ1-1; no clear D. The sequencing input was blood. The CDR3 DNA reads as TGCAGCTCCTCGGAGAGTACTGAAGCTTTCTTT. Protein: CSSSESTEAFF.